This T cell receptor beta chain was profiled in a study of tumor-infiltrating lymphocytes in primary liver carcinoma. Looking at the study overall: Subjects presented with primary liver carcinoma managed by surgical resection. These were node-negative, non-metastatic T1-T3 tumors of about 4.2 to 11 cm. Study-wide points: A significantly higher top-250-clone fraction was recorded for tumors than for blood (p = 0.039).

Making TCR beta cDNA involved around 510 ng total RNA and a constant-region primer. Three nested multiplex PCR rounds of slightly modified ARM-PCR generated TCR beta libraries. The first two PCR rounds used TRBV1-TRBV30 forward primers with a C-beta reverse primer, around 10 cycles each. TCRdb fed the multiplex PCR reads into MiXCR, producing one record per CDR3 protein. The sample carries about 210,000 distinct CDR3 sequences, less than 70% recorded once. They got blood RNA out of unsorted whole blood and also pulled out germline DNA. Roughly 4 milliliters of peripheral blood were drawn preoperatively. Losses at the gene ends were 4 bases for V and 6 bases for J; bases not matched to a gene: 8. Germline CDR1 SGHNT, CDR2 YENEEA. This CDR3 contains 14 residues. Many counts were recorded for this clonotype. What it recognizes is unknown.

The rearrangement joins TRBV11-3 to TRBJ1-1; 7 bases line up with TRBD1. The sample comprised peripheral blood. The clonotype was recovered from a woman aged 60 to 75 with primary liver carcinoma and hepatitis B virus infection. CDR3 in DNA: TGTGCCAGCAGCTCAGGGGGTTTTCTGGCTGAAGCTTTCTTT. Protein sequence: CASSSGGFLAEAFF.